Below are 22 T cell receptor beta chains sequenced from a single sample in a study of beta chain features in type 1 diabetes listed by TCRdb under 2018. What the research found in general, with its limitations: Type 1 diabetes patients showed a moderate but significant shortening of TCRB CDR3 length in all four CD4+ subsets.

Libraries were made using the immunoSEQ multiplex PCR assay. All of the isolated RNA was reverse transcribed with the High Capacity cDNA Reverse Transcription Kit, so expressed TCRB transcripts were sequenced. TCRdb limited this immuneACCESS table to in-frame rearrangements with V and J called. A share of clones is missing; checked studies link under half to unresolved V genes, and the rest is unexplained. The sample has 550,000 to 850,000 clones on record, 13% of them singletons. The top ten clones comprise 0.022% of the sample. These receptors have no identified antigens. The specimen sequenced was naive CD4+ T cells from blood. Taken with the paper, the label for cell subset or site translates to: true naive CD4+ T cells. These receptors were collected from a man aged 18 to 30 with type 1 diabetes.

This clone was detected only a few times. The rearrangement uses TRBV25-1 and TRBJ2-7; 9 nucleotides match TRBD1. CDR3 length: 14 residues. The V and J ends lost 6 bases and 2 bases, in that order; junction bases with no gene match: 5. CDR1 and CDR2 from the germline V gene are MGHDK and SYGVNS. CDR3 coding DNA: TGTGCCAGCAGGCGGACAGGGGTAACCTACGAGCAGTACTTC. Encoded protein: CASRRTGVTYEQYF.

CDR3 protein: CAWRGGNTGELFF. The CDR3 DNA is TGTGCCTGGAGAGGTGGGAACACCGGGGAGCTGTTTTTT. V gene TRBV30 combines with J gene TRBJ2-2; no reliable D call. Trimming took 3 bases from V and 1 from J, leaving 6 bases between them. Germline CDR1 reads GTSNPN; CDR2 reads SVGIG (reference sequence). The CDR3 loop spans 13 amino acids.

This clone came up a few times. This sequence joins TRBV10-3 and TRBJ1-1, with D hard to call. Germline V gene data show CDR1 as ENHRY and CDR2 as SYGVKD. The V and J ends lost 5 bases and 1 base respectively, with 8 bases between them. This CDR3 spans 13 amino acids. CDR3 nucleotide sequence: TGTGCCATCAGTATTACCGAGAACACTGAAGCTTTCTTT. The encoded protein is CAISITENTEAFF.

The V gene is TRBV27, the J gene TRBJ2-7, with TRBD1 identical over 8 bases. V lost 2 bases and J lost 4; bases outside the gene matches: 1. This CDR3 region has 13 residues. Looked up from germline, CDR1 is MNHEY and CDR2 is SMNVEV (reference sequence). This CDR3 reads CASSLRDRYEQYF. CDR3 nucleotide sequence: TGTGCCAGCAGTTTAAGGGACAGGTACGAGCAGTACTTC.

The chain employs TRBV6-6 and TRBJ2-1; D is possibly TRBD2 (6 bases). Trimming pared 7 bases from V and 0 bases from J, leaving 10 bases between. CDR3 size: 14 residues. The germline CDR1 and CDR2 sequences are MNHNY and SVGAGI (reference sequence). CDR3: CASTVRGSYNEQFF. As DNA, the CDR3 is TGTGCCAGCACTGTGCGGGGCTCCTACAATGAGCAGTTCTTC.

This clone appeared a few times. The V gene is TRBV30, the J gene TRBJ2-7; D perhaps matches TRBD2 (5 bases). Per germline, CDR1 GTSNPN and CDR2 SVGIG (reference sequence). This CDR3 is built from 13 residues. Between the trimmed V and J ends, which lost 3 bases and 2 bases, there was a span of 11 bases. CDR3 DNA: TGTGCCTGGAGCCCCGGGGAAACCTACGAGCAGTACTTC. Protein sequence: CAWSPGETYEQYF.

This clone occurred a few times. The V gene is TRBV7-6, the J gene TRBJ1-1, with TRBD1 identical over 9 bases. Germline CDR1 SGHVS, CDR2 FNYEAQ. V shed 3 bases, J shed 1 base, and the junction held 3 bases outside the gene matches. This CDR3 is built from 15 residues. The CDR3 region has the DNA TGTGCCAGCAGCTTGTTGGGACAGGGGAACACTGAAGCTTTCTTT. It specifies CASSLLGQGNTEAFF.

A few counts support this clone. This sequence joins TRBV5-4 and TRBJ2-7; D is ambiguous. CDR3 length: 16 residues. Looked up from germline, CDR1 is SGHNT and CDR2 is YYREEE (reference sequence). Trimming pared 0 bases from V and 0 bases from J, leaving 13 bases between. CDR3 nucleotide sequence: TGTGCCAGCAGCTTGGGTACCCCTTCGGGCTCCTACGAGCAGTACTTC. As protein: CASSLGTPSGSYEQYF.

This clone was found a few times. The V call is TRBV4-1, the J call TRBJ2-3, with TRBD2 matching 13 bases. This CDR3 is 15 amino acids long. Germline trimming cut 0 bases from V and 6 bases from J; bases unmatched to any gene: 0. Germline V lookup: CDR1 MGHRA, CDR2 YSYEKL. CDR3 sequence: CASSQETSGGDTQYF. In DNA, the CDR3 is TGCGCCAGCAGCCAAGAGACTAGCGGGGGGGATACGCAGTATTTT.

In its sample, this clone was seen a few times. The chain combines TRBV30 with TRBJ1-3; D ambiguous. Germline CDR1 GTSNPN, CDR2 SVGIG (reference sequence). The CDR3 extends over 16 amino acids. V was clipped by 0 bases and J by 0 bases, with 12 bases between them. The CDR3 loop reads CAWSVGFWSSGNTIYF. In DNA, the CDR3 is TGTGCCTGGAGTGTAGGGTTCTGGAGCTCTGGAAACACCATATATTTT.

This clone was observed a few times. This chain connects TRBV6-5 to TRBJ1-5; maybe TRBD1 (5 bases). The CDR3 is made up of 15 amino acids. Germline V lookup: CDR1 MNHEY, CDR2 SVGAGI. The V end was cut by 5 bases, the J end by 7 bases, with 18 bases between. The CDR3 DNA is TGTGCCAGCAGTACGGGAGGGGCCTCGGGGCAGCCCCAGCATTTT. Translated, it gives CASSTGGASGQPQHF.

This clone was picked up a small number of times. The chain combines TRBV19 with TRBJ1-6; D perhaps matches TRBD1 (5 bases). The CDR3 runs to 16 residues. V was clipped by 4 bases and J by 6 bases, with 16 bases between them. Germline CDR1 reads LNHDA; CDR2 reads SQIVND (reference sequence). The DNA of the CDR3 is TGTGCCAGTAGTACCGGCCCGGGACCGCTTAATTCACCCCTCCACTTT. As protein: CASSTGPGPLNSPLHF.

The V call is TRBV30, the J call TRBJ1-3; D remains unclear. Deletions cut 1 base from V and 4 bases from J, with 20 bases between. The germline gives CDR1 GTSNPN, CDR2 SVGIG (reference sequence). The CDR3 is made up of 17 amino acids. The CDR3: CAWSAYRDPEWGNTIYF. CDR3 in DNA: TGTGCCTGGAGTGCCTACCGGGATCCAGAGTGGGGAAACACCATATATTTT.

The chain is built from TRBV29-1 and TRBJ2-7, with D perhaps matching TRBD1 or TRBD2 (5 bases each). Germline assignment: CDR1 SQVTM and CDR2 ANQGSEA. There are 11 residues in the CDR3. V lost 7 bases and J lost 1, with 8 bases in between. CDR3 bases: TGCAGCGCCTGGGGGTCCTACGAGCAGTACTTC. Residues: CSAWGSYEQYF.

To note about this clone: Other DNA sequences of this sample code for an identical CDR3. The chain combines TRBV10-2 with TRBJ2-7, with no clear D. The germline V gene has CDR1 WSHSY and CDR2 SAAADI. The CDR3 sequence is 12 residues long. V was clipped by 0 bases and J by 4 bases, with 4 bases between them. CDR3 protein: CASSESGYEQYF. The CDR3 coding sequence is TGCGCCAGCAGTGAGTCCGGGTACGAGCAGTACTTC.

This chain connects TRBV5-1 to TRBJ2-3; 7 bases align to TRBD2. The CDR3 length is 14 residues. V dropped 4 bases and J dropped 2; count of bases not matched to a gene: 4. Looked up from germline, CDR1 is SGHRS and CDR2 is YFSETQ. Here the CDR3 DNA reads TGCGCCAGCAGCACAGCGGGGCCCACAGATACGCAGTATTTT. Amino acids: CASSTAGPTDTQYF.

This clone has more than one count but fewer than ten. This chain connects TRBV6-5 to TRBJ1-2; D uncertain. Trimming cost V 0 bases and J 8 bases, with 13 bases left between them. Germline V gene lookup returns CDR1 MNHEY and CDR2 SVGAGI. The CDR3 has 14 amino acids. CDR3 sequence: CASSYSGRLGGYTF. The CDR3 DNA reads as TGTGCCAGCAGTTACTCCGGCAGGCTGGGAGGCTACACCTTC.

This clone was seen only once. The chain couples TRBV11-3 to TRBJ1-1, with D perhaps matching TRBD1 (5 bases). CDR1 is SGHNT, CDR2 YENEEA, per germline. The ends were cut back, 5 bases at V and 10 bases at J, with 20 bases in the middle. This CDR3 has 14 amino acids. CDR3: CASSVDRALGRAFF. The CDR3 DNA reads as TGTGCCAGCAGCGTCGACAGAGCACTGGGGCGAGCTTTCTTT.

The chain recombines TRBV6-6 with TRBJ2-1; TRBD1 agrees at 7 bases. Per germline, CDR1 MNHNY and CDR2 SVGAGI (reference sequence). The CDR3 sequence is 15 residues long. V lost 2 bases and J lost 4; bases outside the gene matches: 5. The CDR3, as DNA: TGTGCCAGCAGTTACCCCACGGGACAGTACAATGAGCAGTTCTTC. Translated: CASSYPTGQYNEQFF.

V usage is TRBV9 and J usage is TRBJ1-6, with D perhaps TRBD1 (5 bases). The V end lost 0 bases, the J end lost 5 bases, and 12 bases lay between the germline ends. Germline values: CDR1 SGDLS, CDR2 YYNGEE. The CDR3 consists of 16 residues. CDR3 nucleotide sequence: TGTGCCAGCAGCGTAGCTGGGGGGGGAGATAATTCACCCCTCCACTTT. Translated, it gives CASSVAGGGDNSPLHF.

CDR3 DNA sequence: TGTGCCAGTAGTATTAGCGGGGACATCTACGAGCAGTACTTC. Its protein is CASSISGDIYEQYF. The rearrangement joins TRBV19 to TRBJ2-7, with 8 positions matching TRBD2. This CDR3 has 14 residues. Trimming at V came to 3 bases and at J to 3 bases, leaving 4 bases not matched to a gene. CDR1 and CDR2 (germline): LNHDA, SQIVND (reference sequence).

The V call is TRBV9, the J call TRBJ1-1; D call uncertain. Trimming removed 0 bases from V and 1 base from J, with 13 bases in between. The CDR3 is 16 amino acids. CDR1 is SGDLS, CDR2 YYNGEE, per germline. Here the CDR3 reads CASSVGDHGSNTEAFF. As DNA, the CDR3 is TGTGCCAGCAGCGTAGGGGATCATGGATCGAACACTGAAGCTTTCTTT.